This is a list of T cell receptor beta chains from one sample in a study of long-term antiretroviral therapy in people with HIV. Measured with immunoSEQ multiplex PCR; TCRdb has only the in-frame clones, and not every one. The data contain 25,000 to 35,000 clones, around 80% of them singletons. The sequencing here drew on unsorted PBMCs, taken 3.1 years after starting antiretroviral therapy. The receptors here all came from a woman aged 45-59 years with HIV. The CDR3 runs from the conserved cysteine through the conserved F or W. D genes are given only for firm matches. Size is omitted from some rows. Given values are once, few, many or a class for expanded clones.

j_call v_call clone_size d_call cdr3_aa cdr3_nt
TRBJ1-1 TRBV7-9 . . CASSLVKEDTEAFF TGTGCCAGCAGCTTAGTAAAGGAGGACACTGAAGCTTTCTTT
TRBJ1-6 TRBV9 . . CASSVKQAHNSPLHF TGTGCCAGCAGCGTAAAGCAGGCCCACAATTCACCCCTCCACTTT
TRBJ2-3 TRBV18 . . CASSQINGGADTQYF TGTGCCAGCTCACAAATCAACGGGGGTGCAGATACGCAGTATTTT
TRBJ2-1 TRBV28 . TRBD2 CASSFREVATLVGNEQFF TGTGCCAGCAGTTTCCGGGAGGTAGCTACTCTTGTAGGGAATGAGCAGTTCTTC
TRBJ1-1 TRBV15 . . CATSIGLTEAFF TGTGCCACCAGCATAGGTCTCACTGAAGCTTTCTTT
TRBJ2-2 TRBV14 . TRBD2 CASSQEGLAVMNTGELFF TGTGCCAGCAGCCAAGAAGGACTAGCGGTCATGAACACCGGGGAGCTGTTTTTT
TRBJ2-3 TRBV7-3 once TRBD1 CASSLTGGTEATDTQYF TGTGCCAGCAGCTTAACAGGTGGGACAGAGGCCACAGATACGCAGTATTTT
TRBJ2-2 TRBV7-6 . TRBD1 CASSRTGGTGELFF TGTGCCAGCAGCCGGACAGGGGGGACCGGGGAGCTGTTTTTT
TRBJ1-2 TRBV4-2 . TRBD1 CASSQGQGVVGYTF TGTGCCAGCAGCCAGGGACAGGGGGTTGTTGGCTACACCTTC
TRBJ2-5 TRBV11-2 . . CASSLVETQYF TGTGCCAGCAGCTTAGTAGAGACCCAGTACTTC
TRBJ2-7 TRBV28 . TRBD1 CASSFLGQGVGEYEQYF TGTGCCAGCAGTTTTTTAGGCCAGGGGGTGGGGGAGTACGAGCAGTACTTC
TRBJ2-5 TRBV5-4 . . CASSLVGVGTGSYF .
TRBJ1-2 TRBV2 few TRBD1 CASSASRGTGDGYTF TGTGCCAGCAGTGCTAGTAGGGGGACAGGCGATGGCTACACCTTC
TRBJ2-2 TRBV5-1 . . CASRLWYGNDELFF TGCGCCAGCAGGCTGTGGTATGGTAACGACGAGCTGTTTTTT
TRBJ1-1 TRBV5-1 . . CASSLDGGGTEAFF TGCGCCAGCAGCTTGGACGGGGGTGGAACTGAAGCTTTCTTT
TRBJ2-2 TRBV30 once . CAWTPPRVGIGTGELFF TGTGCCTGGACCCCCCCTCGAGTCGGGATAGGCACCGGGGAGCTGTTTTTT
TRBJ2-2 TRBV11-2 . . CASSLDNMNTGELFF TGTGCCAGCAGCTTAGATAACATGAACACCGGGGAGCTGTTTTTT
TRBJ2-7 TRBV6-1 . TRBD1 CASSPRQGRGHEQYF TGTGCCAGCAGTCCTAGACAGGGGCGCGGACACGAGCAGTACTTC
TRBJ2-5 TRBV30 . TRBD2 CAWSSGGEETQYF TGTGCCTGGAGTAGCGGGGGGGAAGAGACCCAGTACTTC
TRBJ1-6 TRBV7-3 once . CASSPGPNSPLHF TGTGCCAGCAGCCCCGGACCAAATTCACCCCTCCACTTT
TRBJ1-2 TRBV19 . . CASSRLDYGYTF TGTGCCAGTAGTCGGCTAGACTATGGCTACACCTTC